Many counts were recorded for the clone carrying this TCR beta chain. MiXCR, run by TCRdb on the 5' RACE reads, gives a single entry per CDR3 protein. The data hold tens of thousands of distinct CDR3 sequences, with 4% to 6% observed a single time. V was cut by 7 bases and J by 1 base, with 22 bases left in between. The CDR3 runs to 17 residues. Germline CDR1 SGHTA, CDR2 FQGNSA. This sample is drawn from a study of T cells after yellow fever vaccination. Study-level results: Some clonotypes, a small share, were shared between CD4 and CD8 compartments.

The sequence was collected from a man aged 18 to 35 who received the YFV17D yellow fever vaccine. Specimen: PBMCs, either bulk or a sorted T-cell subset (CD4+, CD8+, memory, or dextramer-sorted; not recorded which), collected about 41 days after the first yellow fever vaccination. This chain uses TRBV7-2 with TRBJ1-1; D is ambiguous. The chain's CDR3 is CASTTSGFFYGNTEAFF. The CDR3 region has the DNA TGTGCCAGCACGACAAGCGGGTTCTTTTATGGGAACACTGAAGCTTTCTTT.